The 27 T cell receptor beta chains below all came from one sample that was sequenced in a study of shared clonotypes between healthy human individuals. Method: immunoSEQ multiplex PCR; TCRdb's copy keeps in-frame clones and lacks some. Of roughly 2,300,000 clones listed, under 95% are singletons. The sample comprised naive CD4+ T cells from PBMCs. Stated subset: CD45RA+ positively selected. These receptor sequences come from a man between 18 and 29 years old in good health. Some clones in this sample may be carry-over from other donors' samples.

The CDR3: CSVEDRRNSTDTQYF. In DNA form, the CDR3 reads TGCAGCGTTGAAGATCGCAGGAATAGCACAGATACGCAGTATTTT. The V call is TRBV29-1, the J call TRBJ2-3; D is uncertain. Germline V lookup: CDR1 SQVTM, CDR2 ANQGSEA. Between the trimmed V and J ends, which lost 0 bases and 0 bases, there was a span of 10 bases. The CDR3 spans 15 residues.

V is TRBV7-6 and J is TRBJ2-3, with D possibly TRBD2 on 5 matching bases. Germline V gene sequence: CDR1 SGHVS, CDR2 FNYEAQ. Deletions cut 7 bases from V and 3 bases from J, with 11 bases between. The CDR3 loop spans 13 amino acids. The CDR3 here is CASTLGGTDTQYF. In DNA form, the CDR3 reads TGTGCCAGCACCCTTGGCGGGACAGATACGCAGTATTTT.

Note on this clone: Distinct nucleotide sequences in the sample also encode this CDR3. Here the CDR3 reads CASSLLGIYGYTF. CDR3 sequence (DNA): TGTGCCAGCAGCTTACTCGGGATTTACGGCTACACCTTC. The chain combines TRBV7-2 with TRBJ1-2; D unresolved. The CDR3 is 13 amino acids. Trimming took 2 bases from V and 8 from J, leaving 12 bases between them. In germline, CDR1 is SGHTA, CDR2 FQGNSA.

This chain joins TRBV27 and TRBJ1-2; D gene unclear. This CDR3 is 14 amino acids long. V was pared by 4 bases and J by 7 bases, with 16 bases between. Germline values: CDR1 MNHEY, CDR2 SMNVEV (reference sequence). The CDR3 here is CASSSSLGVSGYTF. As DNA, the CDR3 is TGTGCCAGCAGTTCGAGCCTAGGAGTCTCTGGCTACACCTTC.

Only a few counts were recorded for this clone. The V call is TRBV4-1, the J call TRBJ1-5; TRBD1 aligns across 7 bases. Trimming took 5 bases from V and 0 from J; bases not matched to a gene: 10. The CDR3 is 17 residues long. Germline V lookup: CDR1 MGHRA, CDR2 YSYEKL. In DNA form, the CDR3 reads TGCGCCAGCAGCGTTCGACAGGGAGCGGATAGCAATCAGCCCCAGCATTTT. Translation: CASSVRQGADSNQPQHF.

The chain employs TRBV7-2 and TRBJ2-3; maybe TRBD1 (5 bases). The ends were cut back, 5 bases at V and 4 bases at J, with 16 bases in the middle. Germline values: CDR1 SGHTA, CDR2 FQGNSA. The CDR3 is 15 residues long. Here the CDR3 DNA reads TGTGCCAGCAGCCCATCAGGGCAGGAATCAGATACGCAGTATTTT. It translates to CASSPSGQESDTQYF.

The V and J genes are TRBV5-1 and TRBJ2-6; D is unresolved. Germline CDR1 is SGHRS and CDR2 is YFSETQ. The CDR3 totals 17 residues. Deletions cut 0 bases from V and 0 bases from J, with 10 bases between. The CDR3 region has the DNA TGCGCCAGCAGCTTGGACGTGAGGACCTCTGGGGCCAACGTCCTGACTTTC. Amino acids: CASSLDVRTSGANVLTF.

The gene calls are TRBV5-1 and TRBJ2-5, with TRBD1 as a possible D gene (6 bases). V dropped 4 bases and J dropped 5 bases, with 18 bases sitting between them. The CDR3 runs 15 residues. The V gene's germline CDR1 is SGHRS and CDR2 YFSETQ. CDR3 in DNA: TGCGCCAGCAGCCCCAACCCGACAGGAAGCGAGACCCAGTACTTC. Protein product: CASSPNPTGSETQYF.

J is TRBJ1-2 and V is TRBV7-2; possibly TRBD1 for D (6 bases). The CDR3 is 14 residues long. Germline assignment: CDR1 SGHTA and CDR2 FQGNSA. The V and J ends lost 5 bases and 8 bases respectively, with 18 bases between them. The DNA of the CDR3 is TGTGCCAGCAGCCCAGGGGAGGGATGGGGAGGCTACACCTTC. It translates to CASSPGEGWGGYTF.

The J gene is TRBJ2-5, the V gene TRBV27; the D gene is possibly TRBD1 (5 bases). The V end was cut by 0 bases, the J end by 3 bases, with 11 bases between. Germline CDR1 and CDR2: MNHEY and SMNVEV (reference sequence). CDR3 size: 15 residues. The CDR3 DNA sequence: TGTGCCAGCAGTTTATCCGGAAGACAGAAAGAGACCCAGTACTTC. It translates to CASSLSGRQKETQYF.

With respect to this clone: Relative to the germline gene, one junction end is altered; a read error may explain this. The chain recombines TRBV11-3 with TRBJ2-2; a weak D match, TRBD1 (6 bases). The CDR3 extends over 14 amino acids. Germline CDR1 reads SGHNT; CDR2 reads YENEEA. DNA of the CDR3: TGTGCCAGCAGCTTCCCAAATGCGGCAGGGGACCTGTTTTTT. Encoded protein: CASSFPNAAGDLFF.

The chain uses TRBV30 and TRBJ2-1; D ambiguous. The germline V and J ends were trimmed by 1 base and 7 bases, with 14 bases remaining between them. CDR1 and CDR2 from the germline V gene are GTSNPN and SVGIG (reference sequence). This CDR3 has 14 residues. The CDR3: CAWSASTLTNEQFF. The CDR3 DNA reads TGTGCCTGGAGTGCATCCACCCTTACTAATGAGCAGTTCTTC.

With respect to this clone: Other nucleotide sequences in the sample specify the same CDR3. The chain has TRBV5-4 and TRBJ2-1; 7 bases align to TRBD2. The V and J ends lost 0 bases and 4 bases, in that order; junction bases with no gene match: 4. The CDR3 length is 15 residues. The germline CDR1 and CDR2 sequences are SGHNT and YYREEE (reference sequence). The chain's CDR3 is CASSLGLAAYNEQFF. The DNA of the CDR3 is TGTGCCAGCAGCTTGGGACTAGCAGCTTACAATGAGCAGTTCTTC.

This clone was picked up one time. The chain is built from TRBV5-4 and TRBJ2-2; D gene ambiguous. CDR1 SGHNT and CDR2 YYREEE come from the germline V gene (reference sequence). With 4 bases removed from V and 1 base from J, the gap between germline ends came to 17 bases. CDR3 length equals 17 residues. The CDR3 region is CASSAPPGSENTGELFF. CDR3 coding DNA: TGTGCCAGCAGCGCCCCCCCCGGCAGTGAGAACACCGGGGAGCTGTTTTTT. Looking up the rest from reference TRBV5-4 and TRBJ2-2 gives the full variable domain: ETGVTQSPTHLIKTRGQQVTLRCSSQSGHNTVSWYQQALGQGPQFIFQYYREEENGRGNFPPRFSGLQFPNYSSELNVNALELDDSALYLCASSAPPGSENTGELFFGEGSRLTVL.

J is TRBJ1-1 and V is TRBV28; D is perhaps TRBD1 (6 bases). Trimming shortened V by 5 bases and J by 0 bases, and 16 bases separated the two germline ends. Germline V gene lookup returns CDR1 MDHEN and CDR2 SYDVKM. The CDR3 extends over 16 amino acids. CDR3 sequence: CASSPQGRGMNTEAFF. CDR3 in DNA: TGTGCCAGCAGTCCCCAGGGAAGGGGGATGAACACTGAAGCTTTCTTT.

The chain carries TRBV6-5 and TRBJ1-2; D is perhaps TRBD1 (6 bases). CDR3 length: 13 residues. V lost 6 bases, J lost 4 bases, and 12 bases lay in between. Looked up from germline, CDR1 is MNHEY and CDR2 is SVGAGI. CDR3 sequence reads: CASSFQGTYGYTF. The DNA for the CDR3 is TGTGCCAGCAGCTTCCAGGGGACCTATGGCTACACCTTC.

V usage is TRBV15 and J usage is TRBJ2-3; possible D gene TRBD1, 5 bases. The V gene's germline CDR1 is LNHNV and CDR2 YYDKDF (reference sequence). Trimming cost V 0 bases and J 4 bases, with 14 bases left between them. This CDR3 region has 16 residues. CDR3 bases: TGTGCCACCAGCAGAGATTTTCAAGGGGCCTCAGATACGCAGTATTTT. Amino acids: CATSRDFQGASDTQYF.

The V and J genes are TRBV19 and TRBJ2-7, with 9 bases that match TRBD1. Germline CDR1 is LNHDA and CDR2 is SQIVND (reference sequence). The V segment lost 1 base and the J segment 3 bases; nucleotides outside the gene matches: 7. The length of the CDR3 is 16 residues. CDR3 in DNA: TGTGCCAGTAGTATAGTTTCCGGGACAGGGCTCTACGAGCAGTACTTC. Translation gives CASSIVSGTGLYEQYF.

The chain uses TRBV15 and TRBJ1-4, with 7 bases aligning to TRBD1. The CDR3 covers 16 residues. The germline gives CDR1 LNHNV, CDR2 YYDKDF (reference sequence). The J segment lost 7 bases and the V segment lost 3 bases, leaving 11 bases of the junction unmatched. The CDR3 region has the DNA TGTGCCACCAGCAGTGACCCCGGGACAGTCGCTGAAAAACTGTTTTTT. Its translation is CATSSDPGTVAEKLFF.

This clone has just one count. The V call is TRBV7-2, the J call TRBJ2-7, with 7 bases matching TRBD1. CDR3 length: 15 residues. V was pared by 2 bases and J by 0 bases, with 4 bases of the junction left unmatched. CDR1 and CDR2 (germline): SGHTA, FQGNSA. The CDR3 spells CASSLTQGISYEQYF. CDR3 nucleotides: TGTGCCAGCAGCTTAACACAGGGGATCTCCTACGAGCAGTACTTC.

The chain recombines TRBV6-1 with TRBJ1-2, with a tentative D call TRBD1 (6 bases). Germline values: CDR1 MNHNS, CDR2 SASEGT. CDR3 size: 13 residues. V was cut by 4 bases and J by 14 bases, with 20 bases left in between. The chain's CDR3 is CASSGSAGGAETF. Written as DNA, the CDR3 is TGTGCCAGCAGTGGCTCGGCCGGGGGCGCAGAGACCTTC.

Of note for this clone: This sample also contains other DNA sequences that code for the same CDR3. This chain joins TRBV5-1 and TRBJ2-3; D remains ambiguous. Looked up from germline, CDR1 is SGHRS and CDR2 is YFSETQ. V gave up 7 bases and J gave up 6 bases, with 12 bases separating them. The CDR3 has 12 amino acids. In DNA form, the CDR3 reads TGCGCCAGCTCCCCCCCTGCGGATACGCAGTATTTT. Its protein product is CASSPPADTQYF.

In nucleotides, the CDR3 is TGTGCCAGCAGCTTATTTTTTCTGGGGGGAGAGTATGGGAACACTGAAGCTTTCTTT. This sequence encodes CASSLFFLGGEYGNTEAFF. This chain connects TRBV7-2 to TRBJ1-1; D might be TRBD1 (5 bases). Germline-derived CDR1 and CDR2 are SGHTA and FQGNSA. The V end lost 2 bases, the J end lost 1 base, and 23 bases lay between the germline ends. The CDR3 is 19 amino acids.

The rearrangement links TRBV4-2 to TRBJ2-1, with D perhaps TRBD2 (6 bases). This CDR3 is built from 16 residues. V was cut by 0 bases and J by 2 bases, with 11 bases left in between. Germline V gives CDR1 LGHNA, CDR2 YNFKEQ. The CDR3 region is CASSQDNSGAYNEQFF. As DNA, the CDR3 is TGTGCCAGCAGCCAAGATAATAGCGGAGCCTACAATGAGCAGTTCTTC.

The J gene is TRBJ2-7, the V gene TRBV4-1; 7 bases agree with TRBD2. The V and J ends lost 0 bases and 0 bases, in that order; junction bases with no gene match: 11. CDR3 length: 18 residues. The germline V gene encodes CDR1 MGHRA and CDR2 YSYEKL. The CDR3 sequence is CASSQEGRGTETSYEQYF. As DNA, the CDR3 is TGCGCCAGCAGCCAAGAGGGGCGGGGGACGGAGACCTCCTACGAGCAGTACTTC.

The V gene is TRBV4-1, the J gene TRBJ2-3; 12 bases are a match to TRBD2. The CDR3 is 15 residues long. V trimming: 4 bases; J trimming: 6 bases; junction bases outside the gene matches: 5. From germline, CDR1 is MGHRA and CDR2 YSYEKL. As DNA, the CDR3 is TGCGCCAGCAGCCCCCTAGCGGGAGGGCCTGATACGCAGTATTTT. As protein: CASSPLAGGPDTQYF.

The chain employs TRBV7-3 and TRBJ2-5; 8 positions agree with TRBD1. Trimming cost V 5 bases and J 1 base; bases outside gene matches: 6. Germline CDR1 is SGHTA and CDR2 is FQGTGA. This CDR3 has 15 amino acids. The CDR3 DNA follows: TGTGCCAGCAGCCCACAGGGGGGCGGCCAAGAGACCCAGTACTTC. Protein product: CASSPQGGGQETQYF.